The 27 T cell receptor beta chains presented below share a single source sample, sequenced in a study of beta chain features in type 1 diabetes. Study observations and caveats: The study found moderately but significantly shorter TCRB CDR3s in all four CD4+ subsets of Type 1 diabetes patients.

Reverse transcribing all isolated RNA meant expressed TCRB transcripts were sequenced. Using immunoSEQ multiplex PCR, the repertoire was profiled, and TCRdb retains in-frame clones only, with some absent. This table holds some 150,000 clones, approximately 13% found once. Antigens of these TCRs are unknown. Sequencing used central memory CD4+ T cells from blood. The receptors were gathered from a man aged 18 to 30 with type 1 diabetes.

This clone came up many times. Additional DNA sequences in this sample encode the identical CDR3. This rearrangement joins TRBV29-1 to TRBJ2-3; D is perhaps TRBD2 (6 bases). Germline CDR1 SQVTM, CDR2 ANQGSEA. The CDR3 has 12 amino acids. Trimming removed 7 bases from V and 3 bases from J, with 11 bases in between. CDR3 sequence reads: CSAGGETDTQYF. CDR3 coding DNA: TGCAGCGCTGGAGGGGAAACAGATACGCAGTATTTT.

This clone came up a few times. This chain connects TRBV7-8 to TRBJ2-2; 12 positions agree with TRBD1. Germline CDR1 is SGHVS and CDR2 is FQNEAQ. Germline trimming cut 6 bases from V and 7 bases from J; bases unmatched to any gene: 9. The CDR3 runs to 16 residues. CDR3 nucleotide sequence: TGTGCCAGCAGGGAACCGGGACAGGGGGCGTACGGGGAGCTGTTTTTT. Translated: CASREPGQGAYGELFF. Looking up the rest from reference TRBV7-8 and TRBJ2-2 gives the full variable domain: GAGVSQSPRYKVAKRGQDVALRCDPISGHVSLFWYQQALGQGPEFLTYFQNEAQLDKSGLPSDRFFAERPEGSVSTLKIQRTQQEDSAVYLCASREPGQGAYGELFFGEGSRLTVL.

This clone has a single count. The chain employs TRBV6-5 and TRBJ2-1, with D perhaps assigned TRBD1 or TRBD2 (5 bases each). The CDR3 consists of 13 residues. CDR1 MNHEY and CDR2 SVGAGI come from the germline V gene. V was clipped by 4 bases and J by 3 bases, with 7 bases between them. This CDR3 is CASSLGVYNEQFF. The CDR3, as DNA: TGTGCCAGCAGTTTGGGGGTCTACAATGAGCAGTTCTTC.

The chain links TRBV6-5 to TRBJ1-1; no clear D. V lost 7 bases and J lost 6, with 18 bases in between. Germline loops: CDR1 MNHEY, CDR2 SVGAGI. The CDR3 covers 14 residues. The CDR3 DNA is TGTGCCAGCAACCGGGGTCCCCATGGGGCTGAAGCTTTCTTT. Its protein product is CASNRGPHGAEAFF.

The J gene is TRBJ2-2, the V gene TRBV7-2, with D perhaps matching TRBD1 (5 bases). Germline assignment: CDR1 SGHTA and CDR2 FQGNSA. The CDR3 contains 15 residues. V lost 1 base and J 4 bases, leaving 10 bases between the germline ends. This CDR3 reads CASSLEGLGTGELFF. As DNA, the CDR3 is TGTGCCAGCAGCTTAGAGGGGTTAGGCACCGGGGAGCTGTTTTTT.

V gene TRBV30 combines with J gene TRBJ1-4, with 8 positions matching TRBD1. This CDR3 contains 15 residues. Germline assignment: CDR1 GTSNPN and CDR2 SVGIG (reference sequence). V shed 2 bases, J shed 8 bases, and the junction held 10 bases outside the gene matches. In nucleotides, the CDR3 is TGTGCCTGGAGTCTCCAACAGGGGGTAGGAGAAAAACTGTTTTTT. Protein product: CAWSLQQGVGEKLFF.

This clone has at least ten counts. The chain couples TRBV28 to TRBJ2-1; no clear D. Germline lookup yields CDR1 MDHEN and CDR2 SYDVKM. Trimming shortened V by 4 bases and J by 0 bases, and 13 bases separated the two germline ends. The CDR3 has 16 residues. The CDR3 DNA reads as TGTGCCAGCAGTTCCCCCGACGGGCTCTCCTACAATGAGCAGTTCTTC. This gives the protein CASSSPDGLSYNEQFF.

This rearrangement joins TRBV9 to TRBJ2-7; possibly TRBD2 for D (6 bases). The germline CDR1 and CDR2 sequences are SGDLS and YYNGEE. This CDR3 is built from 13 residues. Trimming pared 4 bases from V and 7 bases from J, leaving 15 bases between. The DNA of the CDR3 is TGTGCCAGCAGCACTACCTCGGGGGAGGAGCAGTACTTC. Translated: CASSTTSGEEQYF.

The V and J genes are TRBV28 and TRBJ1-2; D unresolved. Germline CDR1 is MDHEN and CDR2 is SYDVKM. The CDR3 covers 17 residues. V lost 2 bases to trimming and J lost 0 bases, with 16 bases between them. The CDR3 sequence is CASSLGRLFEANYGYTF. The DNA for the CDR3 is TGTGCCAGCAGTTTAGGCAGGTTATTCGAAGCTAACTATGGCTACACCTTC.

This clone has more than one count but fewer than ten. The chain uses TRBV16 and TRBJ1-1; D gene unclear. V lost 2 bases and J lost 6, with 10 bases in between. The CDR3 consists of 13 residues. Germline lookup yields CDR1 KGHSY and CDR2 FQNENV. CDR3 nucleotides: TGTGCCAGCAGCCAAGAGCAGTTCTCTGAAGCTTTCTTT. Translating it yields CASSQEQFSEAFF.

This clone has only a few counts. The chain uses TRBV4-1 and TRBJ1-1; TRBD1 might be the D (6 bases). The germline CDR1 and CDR2 sequences are MGHRA and YSYEKL. V dropped 1 base and J dropped 0 bases, with 9 bases sitting between them. The CDR3 has 15 amino acids. CDR3 sequence reads: CASSQGQVLNTEAFF. The CDR3 DNA reads TGCGCCAGCAGCCAAGGACAGGTTTTGAACACTGAAGCTTTCTTT.

This clone was observed a handful of times. The rearrangement uses TRBV5-4 and TRBJ2-7; D may be TRBD1 (6 bases). The V gene lost 4 bases and the J gene lost 6 bases, with 23 bases spanning the gap. Germline V CDR1 and CDR2: SGHNT, YYREEE (reference sequence). This CDR3 contains 16 residues. For the CDR3, the DNA is TGTGCCAGCAGCACCCAACAGGGCATGTCGGTCCTCGAGCAGTACTTC. It is translated as CASSTQQGMSVLEQYF.

The chain links TRBV27 to TRBJ1-5; no clear D. Per the germline V gene, CDR1 is MNHEY and CDR2 is SMNVEV (reference sequence). The ends were cut back, 3 bases at V and 3 bases at J, with 18 bases in the middle. The CDR3 totals 17 residues. The CDR3 region is CASSLRLTTDVNQPQHF. CDR3 in DNA: TGTGCCAGCAGTTTGAGGTTAACAACTGACGTCAATCAGCCCCAGCATTTT.

Only a few counts were recorded for this clone. The gene calls are TRBV2 and TRBJ2-3; 9 bases line up with TRBD2. The CDR3 has 15 residues. Per the germline V gene, CDR1 is SNHLY and CDR2 is FYNNEI. V shed 6 bases and J 1 base; nucleotides not matched to a gene: 5. Here the CDR3 reads CASRPSGARTDTQYF. As DNA, the CDR3 is TGTGCCAGCAGACCTAGCGGGGCCCGCACAGATACGCAGTATTTT.

This clone was found many times. This chain joins TRBV6-6 and TRBJ1-6, with 8 bases aligning to TRBD1. Germline trimming cut 6 bases from V and 10 bases from J; bases unmatched to any gene: 11. Per the germline V gene, CDR1 is MNHNY and CDR2 is SVGAGI (reference sequence). The CDR3 is 15 amino acids. The CDR3 coding sequence is TGTGCCAGCAGCCCTCGAGGACAGGGTAACTCACCCCTCCACTTT. Its protein product is CASSPRGQGNSPLHF.

J is TRBJ2-3 and V is TRBV5-6, with unresolved D. Germline assignment: CDR1 SGHDT and CDR2 YYEEEE. V lost 4 bases and J lost 0, with 9 bases in between. This CDR3 comprises 14 residues. DNA for the CDR3: TGTGCCAGCAGCCCCTACTACAGCACAGATACGCAGTATTTT. Encoded protein: CASSPYYSTDTQYF.

This chain links TRBV10-1 with TRBJ1-3; D gene unclear. The V gene lost 0 bases and the J gene lost 4 bases, with 10 bases spanning the gap. Germline assignment: CDR1 WNHNN and CDR2 SYGVQD (reference sequence). This CDR3 comprises 15 residues. CDR3: CASSESAAGGNTIYF. CDR3 sequence (DNA): TGCGCCAGCAGTGAGTCCGCCGCGGGGGGAAACACCATATATTTT.

This sequence joins TRBV18 and TRBJ2-7; no definite D call. The CDR3 consists of 13 residues. V was shortened by 1 base and J by 3 bases, with 7 bases between the two germline ends. The germline V gene has CDR1 KGHSH and CDR2 LQKENI. CDR3 sequence reads: CASSPQGFYEQYF. The DNA of the CDR3 is TGTGCCAGCTCACCACAAGGGTTCTACGAGCAGTACTTC.

V usage is TRBV15 and J usage is TRBJ2-2, with unresolved D. The CDR3 has 17 amino acids. The germline gives CDR1 LNHNV, CDR2 YYDKDF (reference sequence). V was pared by 0 bases and J by 6 bases, with 17 bases between. For the CDR3, the DNA is TGTGCCACCAGCAGAGACGCCCTGTTGATGGCCGCCGGGGAGCTGTTTTTT. It is translated as CATSRDALLMAAGELFF.

DNA of the CDR3: TGCGCCAGCAGCTTGCGTCCCGAGGGAGGGAACACTGAAGCTTTCTTT. Translating it yields CASSLRPEGGNTEAFF. The chain employs TRBV5-1 and TRBJ1-1; D is ambiguous. The V end was cut by 1 base, the J end by 1 base, with 14 bases between. The CDR3 loop spans 16 amino acids. CDR1 is SGHRS and CDR2 is YFSETQ in the germline V gene.

The rearrangement links TRBV13 to TRBJ2-5; 9 bases agree with TRBD1. The end of the DNA fits TRBJ2-7 better, so the J call may be wrong. The CDR3 runs to 15 residues. From germline, CDR1 is PRHDT and CDR2 FYEKMQ (reference sequence). The CDR3 DNA reads as TGTGCCAGCAGCCCAAGACAGGGGGGCTCCTACGAGCAGTACTTC. It is translated as CASSPRQGGSYEQYF.

This clone was detected ten times or more. V and J are TRBV5-1 and TRBJ2-5; tentatively, D is TRBD1 (5 bases). Germline CDR1 is SGHRS and CDR2 is YFSETQ. V lost 4 bases and J lost 5, with 15 bases in between. The CDR3 loop spans 14 amino acids. CDR3 residues: CASSRRTGQETQYF. CDR3 in DNA: TGCGCCAGCAGCCGCCGCACAGGCCAGGAGACCCAGTACTTC. Using reference TRBV5-1 and TRBJ2-5 for the parts outside the CDR3, the full variable domain is KAGVTQTPRYLIKTRGQQVTLSCSPISGHRSVSWYQQTPGQGLQFLFEYFSETQRNKGNFPGRFSGRQFSNSRSEMNVSTLELGDSALYLCASSRRTGQETQYFGPGTRLLVL.

This rearrangement joins TRBV5-4 to TRBJ2-5, with 8 positions matching TRBD1. Germline CDR1 reads SGHNT; CDR2 reads YYREEE (reference sequence). The CDR3 consists of 14 residues. V was pared by 4 bases and J by 4 bases, with 6 bases of the junction left unmatched. The CDR3: CASSTAGGGETQYF. In DNA, the CDR3 is TGTGCCAGCAGCACGGCAGGGGGCGGAGAGACCCAGTACTTC.

The rearrangement joins TRBV5-1 to TRBJ1-5; D is ambiguous. The CDR3 runs to 14 residues. Germline V gene data show CDR1 as SGHRS and CDR2 as YFSETQ. The germline V and J ends were trimmed by 1 base and 9 bases, with 14 bases remaining between them. Here the CDR3 DNA reads TGCGCCAGCAGCTTGTCAGGCCAGCAAGGGCCCCAGCATTTT. It codes for CASSLSGQQGPQHF.

This clone has only a few counts. The chain has TRBV5-8 and TRBJ1-1, with a possible D match to TRBD1 (6 bases). V lost 0 bases, J lost 9 bases, and 12 bases lay in between. Germline V gene lookup returns CDR1 SGHTS and CDR2 YDEGEE. The CDR3 is 13 residues long. The CDR3 DNA is TGTGCCAGCAGCTTGGGAACAGGGTACCAAGCTTTCTTT. It codes for CASSLGTGYQAFF.

For this clone: This may be a read error: a much more frequent sequence differs by one nucleotide. V and J are TRBV14 and TRBJ1-6, with TRBD1 identical over 11 bases. This CDR3 has 15 amino acids. V was clipped by 5 bases and J by 11 bases; unmatched bases: 8. Germline V gene sequence: CDR1 SGHDN, CDR2 FVKESK. The CDR3 coding sequence is TGTGCCAGCAGCTTCTCCGGGACAGGGGGGGCACCCCTCCACTTT. Translated: CASSFSGTGGAPLHF.

This clone was counted between two and nine times. V gene TRBV7-2 combines with J gene TRBJ1-2; TRBD1 agrees at 7 bases. This CDR3 has 13 residues. Germline assignment: CDR1 SGHTA and CDR2 FQGNSA. With V trimmed by 5 bases and J by 2 bases, 2 bases remained unmatched. In DNA, the CDR3 is TGTGCCAGCAGCGCGACAGGGAACTATGGCTACACCTTC. Encoded protein: CASSATGNYGYTF. Using reference TRBV7-2 and TRBJ1-2 for the parts outside the CDR3, the full variable domain is GAGVSQSPSNKVTEKGKDVELRCDPISGHTALYWYRQSLGQGLEFLIYFQGNSAPDKSGLPSDRFSAERTGGSVSTLTIQRTQQEDSAVYLCASSATGNYGYTFGSGTRLTVV.